This is a list of T cell receptor beta chains from one sample in a study of blood T cell repertoires in COVID-19. The protocol was immunoSEQ multiplex PCR, while the TCRdb copy is restricted to in-frame clones and leaves out a portion. This table has some 90,000 clones, roughly 87% appearing once. The sequencing input was peripheral blood. Receptors were obtained from a man aged 50-60 years with acute or convalescent COVID-19. Both conserved end residues are trimmed from each CDR3.

v_call	j_call	cdr3_length	cdr3_aa
TRBV6-5	TRBJ1-1	12	ASTGLQGYTEAF
TRBV6-5	TRBJ2-1	12	ASTAGGTYNEQF
TRBV19	TRBJ1-6	12	ASSIGVGGSPLH
TRBV28	TRBJ1-1	11	ASSNRGQGEAF
TRBV6-5	TRBJ1-6	10	ASQALNSPLH
TRBV15	TRBJ2-3	13	ATSGSTGYGDTQY
TRBV18	TRBJ2-1	13	ASSPSGGVYNEQF
TRBV5-6	TRBJ2-6	15	ASSLGTGISGANVLT
TRBV3-1/TRBV3-2	TRBJ2-1	14	ASSHPTGGAYNEQF
TRBV11-1	TRBJ1-3	9	ASNGGNTIY
TRBV5-1	TRBJ1-1	14	ASSLGQGGMNTEAF
TRBV24-1	TRBJ2-2	13	ATSDSSGGRGELF
TRBV9	TRBJ1-1	11	ASSVKTSGGAF
TRBV7-9	TRBJ1-2	11	CLRSEANYGYT
TRBV13	TRBJ1-1	11	ASSPPGERAAF
TRBV6-2/TRBV6-3	TRBJ2-5	12	ASSGLANQETQY
TRBV10-2	TRBJ1-1	14	ASRVGGPGLRTEAF
TRBV6-5	TRBJ2-2	9	STGYTGELF
TRBV18	TRBJ1-1	13	ASSQGPSRDTEAF
TRBV5-4	TRBJ2-7	12	ASSLGQGASEQY
TRBV12-3/TRBV12-4	TRBJ2-3	11	ASDDRLTDTQY
TRBV6-6	TRBJ2-2	14	ASSYWDRAITGELF
TRBV13	TRBJ2-5	13	ASSFRGTRGETQY
TRBV27	TRBJ1-1	14	ASTPTPDRLNTEAF
TRBV5-1	TRBJ1-2	12	ASSAGTGNYGYT
TRBV6-2/TRBV6-3	TRBJ1-1	13	ASSYLPDRLSEAF
TRBV5-4	TRBJ1-6	14	ASSTLLGQVNSPLH
TRBV20-1	TRBJ2-1	12	SASSGLADNEQF
TRBV5-1	TRBJ1-1	12	ASTTGEGITEAF